This TCR beta chain was sequenced in a study of cytomegalovirus exposure and HLA in healthy donors. Study-wide findings and caveats: The dataset shows that most TCR sequences were rare, while some public TCRs occurred in many donors. TCR clusters originating in the first cohort tended to co-occur in the approximately 120 validation repertoires, according to a later analysis. A few CMV-associated chains were confirmed in vitro to be specific for CMV antigens. Cytomegalovirus status, reportedly, was diagnosed with high specificity and sensitivity by the classifier.

The ends lost 3 bases at V and 7 bases at J; junction bases unmatched: 9. The CDR3 length is 15 residues. CDR1 and CDR2 (germline): LNHDA, SQIVND (reference sequence). Method: immunoSEQ multiplex PCR; TCRdb's copy keeps in-frame clones and lacks some. The profile shows about 130,000 clones, roughly nine tenths of them singletons. A remark on this clone: No antigen is known for it.

The rearrangement uses TRBV19 and TRBJ1-2; 9 positions agree with TRBD1. The sequence was collected from a woman between 18 and 30 years old in good health and CMV-seronegative. Sequenced: PBMCs. CDR3 bases: TGTGCCAGTAGTATCACAGGGGGCGCACTCTCTGGCTACACCTTC. Protein sequence: CASSITGGALSGYTF.